This note documents a single T cell receptor beta chain sequence. The junction and the germline gene differ at one end; a read error may be behind it. No cell sorting was done before RNA was extracted from the tissue. Donors were chemotherapy-naive, newly diagnosed lung cancer surgical patients in China, August–late 2014. The length of the CDR3 is 17 residues. Germline lookup yields CDR1 SGHAT and CDR2 FQDESV (reference sequence). The library came from three nested PCR rounds adapted from ARM-PCR protocols. TCRdb re-called the multiplex PCR reads through MiXCR, storing one row per CDR3 protein. The sample lists around 210,000 distinct CDR3 sequences, over 55% occurring once. This entry comes from a study of tumor and adjacent non-tumor tissue in lung cancer.

Sequenced input: lung tumor tissue. The chain uses TRBV11-1 and TRBJ2-1, with a possible D match to TRBD2 (5 bases). The source of this sequence is a man aged 55 to 70 with non-small cell lung cancer. The CDR3 sequence: CTSSLSRLAGGNIEQFF. For the CDR3, the DNA is TGTACCAGCAGCTTATCTCGGTTAGCAGGAGGCAACATTGAGCAGTTCTTC.